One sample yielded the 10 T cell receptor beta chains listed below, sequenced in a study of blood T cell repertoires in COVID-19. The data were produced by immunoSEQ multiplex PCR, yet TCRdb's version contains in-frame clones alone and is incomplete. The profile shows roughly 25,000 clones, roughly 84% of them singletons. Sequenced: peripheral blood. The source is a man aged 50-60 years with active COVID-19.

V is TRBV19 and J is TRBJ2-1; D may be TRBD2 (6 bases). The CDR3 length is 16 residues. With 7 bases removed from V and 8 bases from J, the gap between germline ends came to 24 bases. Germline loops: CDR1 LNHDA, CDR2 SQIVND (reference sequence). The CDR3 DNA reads TGTGCCAGTACCGGCAGGATCCTGGGCGGGATTGATGAGCAGTTCTTC. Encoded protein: CASTGRILGGIDEQFF.

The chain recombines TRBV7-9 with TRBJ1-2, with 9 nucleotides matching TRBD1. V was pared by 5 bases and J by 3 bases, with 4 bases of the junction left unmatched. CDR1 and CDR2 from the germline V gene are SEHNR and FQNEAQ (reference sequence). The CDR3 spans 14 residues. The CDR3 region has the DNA TGTGCCAGCAGCCCGACAGGGGGAGACTATGGCTACACCTTC. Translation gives CASSPTGGDYGYTF.

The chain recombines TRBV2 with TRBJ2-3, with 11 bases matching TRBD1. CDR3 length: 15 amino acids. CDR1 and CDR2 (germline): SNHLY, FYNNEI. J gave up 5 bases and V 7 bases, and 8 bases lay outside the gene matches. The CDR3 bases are TGTGCCAGCACCCAGGACAGGGGGCGAGGAGATACGCAGTATTTT. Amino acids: CASTQDRGRGDTQYF.

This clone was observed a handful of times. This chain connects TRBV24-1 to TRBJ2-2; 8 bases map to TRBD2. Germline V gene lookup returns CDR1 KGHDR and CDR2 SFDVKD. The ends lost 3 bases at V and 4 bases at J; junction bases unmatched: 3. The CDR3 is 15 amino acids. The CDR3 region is CATSDERGITGELFF. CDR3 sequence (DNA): TGTGCCACCAGTGATGAGCGGGGGATCACCGGGGAGCTGTTTTTT.

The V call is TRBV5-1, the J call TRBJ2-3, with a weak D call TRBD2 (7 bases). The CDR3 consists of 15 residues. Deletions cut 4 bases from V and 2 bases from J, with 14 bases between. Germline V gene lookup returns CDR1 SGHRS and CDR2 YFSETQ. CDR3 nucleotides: TGCGCCAGCAGCCTTGGGGGGGGCGCCACAGATACGCAGTATTTT. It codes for CASSLGGGATDTQYF.

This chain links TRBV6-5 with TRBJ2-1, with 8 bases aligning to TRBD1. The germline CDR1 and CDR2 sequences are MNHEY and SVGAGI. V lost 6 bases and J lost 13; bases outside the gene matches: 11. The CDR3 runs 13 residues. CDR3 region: CASRKQGDRVQFF. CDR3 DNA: TGTGCCAGCAGAAAACAGGGGGATCGGGTACAGTTCTTC.

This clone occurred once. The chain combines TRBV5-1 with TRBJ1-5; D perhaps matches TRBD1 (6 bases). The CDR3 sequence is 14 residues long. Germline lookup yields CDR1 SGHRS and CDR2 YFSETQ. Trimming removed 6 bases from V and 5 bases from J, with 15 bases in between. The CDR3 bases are TGCGCCAGCAAAATCGGGGGGGGCGATCAGCCCCAGCATTTT. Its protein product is CASKIGGGDQPQHF.

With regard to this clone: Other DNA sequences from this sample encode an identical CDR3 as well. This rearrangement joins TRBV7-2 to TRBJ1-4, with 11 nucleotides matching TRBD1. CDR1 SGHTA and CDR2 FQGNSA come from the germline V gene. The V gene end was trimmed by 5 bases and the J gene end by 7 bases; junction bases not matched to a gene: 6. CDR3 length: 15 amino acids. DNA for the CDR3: TGTGCCAGCAGCCCGGACAGGGGGCGGGGTGAAAAACTGTTTTTT. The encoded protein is CASSPDRGRGEKLFF. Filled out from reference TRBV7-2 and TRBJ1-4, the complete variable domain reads GAGVSQSPSNKVTEKGKDVELRCDPISGHTALYWYRQSLGQGLEFLIYFQGNSAPDKSGLPSDRFSAERTGGSVSTLTIQRTQQEDSAVYLCASSPDRGRGEKLFFGSGTQLSVL.

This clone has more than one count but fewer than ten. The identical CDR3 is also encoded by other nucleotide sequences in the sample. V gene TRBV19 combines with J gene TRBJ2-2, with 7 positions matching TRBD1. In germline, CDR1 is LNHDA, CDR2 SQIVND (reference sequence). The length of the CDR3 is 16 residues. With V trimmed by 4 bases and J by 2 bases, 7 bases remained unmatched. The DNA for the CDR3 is TGTGCCAGTAGTACTCTCGGGACAGCAAACACCGGGGAGCTGTTTTTT. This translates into CASSTLGTANTGELFF.

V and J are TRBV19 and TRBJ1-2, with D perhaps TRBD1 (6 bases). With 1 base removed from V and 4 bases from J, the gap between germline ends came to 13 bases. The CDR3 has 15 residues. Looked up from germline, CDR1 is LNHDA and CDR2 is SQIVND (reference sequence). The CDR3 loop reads CASSIGNREGYGYTF. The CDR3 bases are TGTGCCAGTAGTATAGGTAACAGGGAGGGCTATGGCTACACCTTC. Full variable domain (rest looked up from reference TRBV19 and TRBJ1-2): DGGITQSPKYLFRKEGQNVTLSCEQNLNHDAMYWYRQDPGQGLRLIYYSQIVNDFQKGDIAEGYSVSREKKESFPLTVTSAQKNPTAFYLCASSIGNREGYGYTFGSGTRLTVV.